These 28 T cell receptor beta chains were all obtained from the same sample, sequenced in a study of OX40 agonist ivuxolimab in advanced cancers. Generated by immunoSEQ multiplex PCR, the TCRdb table keeps only in-frame clones and is missing some. Of 52,000 or so clones in the sample, 93% were seen once. Sequencing used CD4+ or CD8+ T cells sorted from blood, obtained in a trial of the OX40 agonist ivuxolimab. The receptors were sampled from an adult with an advanced solid tumor such as melanoma, head and neck, liver or kidney cancer.

The V and J genes are TRBV4-1 and TRBJ2-4; a weak D match, TRBD2 (6 bases). The CDR3 runs 15 residues. In germline, CDR1 is MGHRA, CDR2 YSYEKL. Deletions cut 0 bases from V and 6 bases from J, with 12 bases between. The CDR3: CASSQDPAEGNIQYF. The CDR3 DNA reads as TGCGCCAGCAGCCAAGATCCAGCGGAGGGAAACATTCAGTACTTC.

V gene TRBV7-8 combines with J gene TRBJ1-5; no firm D call. Germline V lookup: CDR1 SGHVS, CDR2 FQNEAQ. This CDR3 has 14 residues. Trimming shortened V by 1 base and J by 3 bases, and 7 bases separated the two germline ends. CDR3 protein: CASSLGGPNQPQHF. The DNA for the CDR3 is TGTGCCAGCAGCTTAGGGGGTCCCAATCAGCCCCAGCATTTT.

The rearrangement joins TRBV9 to TRBJ2-7, with 7 bases aligning to TRBD2. Germline V lookup: CDR1 SGDLS, CDR2 YYNGEE. V gave up 0 bases and J gave up 5 bases; unmatched junction bases: 11. CDR3 size: 16 residues. The DNA for the CDR3 is TGTGCCAGCAGCGTAGGGACCGCGGGAGTATCAAACGAGCAGTACTTC. It is translated as CASSVGTAGVSNEQYF. Supplemented by reference TRBV9 and TRBJ2-7, the full variable domain reads DSGVTQTPKHLITATGQRVTLRCSPRSGDLSVYWYQQSLDQGLQFLIQYYNGEERAKGNILERFSAQQFPDLHSELNLSSLELGDSALYFCASSVGTAGVSNEQYFGPGTRLTVT.

The chain uses TRBV28 and TRBJ1-1; D might be TRBD1 (5 bases). Trimming removed 3 bases at V and 11 bases at J, with 16 bases between. Germline values: CDR1 MDHEN, CDR2 SYDVKM. The CDR3 extends over 13 amino acids. This CDR3 is CASSLSDEGWAFF. DNA of the CDR3: TGTGCCAGCAGTTTGTCGGATGAGGGGTGGGCTTTCTTT.

The chain employs TRBV5-1 and TRBJ2-7, with 8 bases aligning to TRBD1. This CDR3 comprises 13 residues. Unmatched junction bases numbered 3, after V lost 0 bases and J lost 7 bases. The germline V gene has CDR1 SGHRS and CDR2 YFSETQ. This CDR3 is CASSLAGGNEQYF. In DNA, the CDR3 is TGCGCCAGCAGCTTGGCAGGGGGCAATGAGCAGTACTTC. The whole variable domain, filled in from reference TRBV5-1 and TRBJ2-7, reads KAGVTQTPRYLIKTRGQQVTLSCSPISGHRSVSWYQQTPGQGLQFLFEYFSETQRNKGNFPGRFSGRQFSNSRSEMNVSTLELGDSALYLCASSLAGGNEQYFGPGTRLTVT.

The genes are TRBV13 and TRBJ2-7, with 11 positions matching TRBD1. V dropped 5 bases and J dropped 4; count of bases not matched to a gene: 7. The CDR3 runs 15 residues. The germline V gene encodes CDR1 PRHDT and CDR2 FYEKMQ (reference sequence). CDR3 residues: CASSGGTGGRYEQYF. CDR3 in DNA: TGTGCCAGCAGCGGTGGGACAGGGGGTCGGTACGAGCAGTACTTC.

This chain uses TRBV27 with TRBJ2-7; D is perhaps TRBD1 (5 bases). This CDR3 spans 14 amino acids. Trimming took 4 bases from V and 4 from J, leaving 14 bases between them. The V gene's germline CDR1 is MNHEY and CDR2 SMNVEV (reference sequence). CDR3 sequence (DNA): TGTGCCAGCAGTTATAGGGGTGCCCAATACGAGCAGTACTTC. This codes for CASSYRGAQYEQYF.

V is TRBV10-3 and J is TRBJ2-1, with TRBD1 matching 7 bases. Losses at the gene ends were 2 bases for V and 2 bases for J; bases not matched to a gene: 9. CDR1 is ENHRY, CDR2 SYGVKD, per germline. This CDR3 comprises 17 residues. The CDR3 nucleotides read TGTGCCATCAGTGAGGGAAATCGGGACAGCGCCTACAATGAGCAGTTCTTC. It yields the protein CAISEGNRDSAYNEQFF.

The chain has TRBV5-6 and TRBJ2-7; possibly TRBD1 for D (6 bases). CDR1 and CDR2 (germline): SGHDT, YYEEEE. The CDR3 is 15 amino acids. The V end lost 4 bases, the J end lost 2 bases, and 16 bases lay between the germline ends. The CDR3 loop is CASSPMGADTYEQYF. The CDR3 bases are TGTGCCAGCAGCCCCATGGGGGCGGATACCTACGAGCAGTACTTC.

This clone was detected only once. CDR3 DNA sequence: TGTGCCAGCAGTGAAAGAGGTGTTATCGGCTCCAGGAATACGGAGACCCAGTACTTC. It translates to CASSERGVIGSRNTETQYF. The J gene is TRBJ2-5, the V gene TRBV6-1; D is unclear. The CDR3 loop spans 19 amino acids. Trimming took off 2 bases at V and 5 bases at J, with 27 bases between the two ends. Germline lookup yields CDR1 MNHNS and CDR2 SASEGT.

This chain uses TRBV6-1 with TRBJ2-7; D is unresolved. Germline loops: CDR1 MNHNS, CDR2 SASEGT. Trimming left V 7 bases short and J 3 bases short, with 16 bases between. The length of the CDR3 is 14 residues. CDR3 nucleotides: TGTGCCAGCAAGTGGTGGGGTCAGTACTACGAGCAGTACTTC. This encodes CASKWWGQYYEQYF.

This clone was seen once. The chain couples TRBV27 to TRBJ1-2, with D tentatively TRBD1 (6 bases). The CDR3 has 13 residues. The V and J ends lost 3 bases and 6 bases respectively, with 11 bases between them. Germline V CDR1 and CDR2: MNHEY, SMNVEV (reference sequence). The CDR3 reads CASSFRGLDGYTF. The CDR3 nucleotides are TGTGCCAGCAGTTTTCGGGGGCTGGATGGCTACACCTTC.

The genes are TRBV5-1 and TRBJ1-2, with D perhaps TRBD1 (6 bases). There are 14 residues in the CDR3. Trimming shortened V by 4 bases and J by 4 bases, and 14 bases separated the two germline ends. Germline CDR1 reads SGHRS; CDR2 reads YFSETQ. The CDR3 region is CASSTTTGSYGYTF. In nucleotides, the CDR3 is TGCGCCAGCAGCACTACTACAGGGTCCTATGGCTACACCTTC.

The chain is built from TRBV10-3 and TRBJ1-5; tentative D call: TRBD1 (5 bases). This CDR3 has 16 amino acids. V lost 0 bases and J lost 9, with 18 bases in between. CDR1 is ENHRY and CDR2 is SYGVKD in the germline V gene. The CDR3 here is CAISESLRDGKRPQHF. The CDR3 bases are TGTGCCATCAGTGAGTCCCTCCGGGACGGCAAAAGGCCCCAGCATTTT.

V gene TRBV28 combines with J gene TRBJ2-2; weak D call: TRBD1 (6 bases). The CDR3 consists of 15 residues. Germline-derived CDR1 and CDR2 are MDHEN and SYDVKM. The ends were cut back, 4 bases at V and 3 bases at J, with 12 bases in the middle. The CDR3 sequence: CASSSRTAYTGELFF. DNA for the CDR3: TGTGCCAGCAGTTCGAGGACAGCCTACACCGGGGAGCTGTTTTTT.

The V gene is TRBV30, the J gene TRBJ1-2; D is possibly TRBD1 (6 bases). There are 12 residues in the CDR3. V lost 3 bases to trimming and J lost 7 bases, with 12 bases between them. CDR1 is GTSNPN, CDR2 SVGIG, per germline (reference sequence). CDR3 sequence: CAWSQGGFGYTF. The DNA for the CDR3 is TGTGCCTGGAGCCAAGGGGGGTTTGGCTACACCTTC. Together with reference TRBV30 and TRBJ1-2, the CDR3 gives the full variable domain: SQTIHQWPATLVQPVGSPLSLECTVEGTSNPNLYWYRQAAGRGLQLLFYSVGIGQISSEVPQNLSASRPQDRQFILSSKKLLLSDSGFYLCAWSQGGFGYTFGSGTRLTVV.

This chain connects TRBV11-3 to TRBJ2-3; 8 bases match TRBD2. The CDR3 sequence is 16 residues long. V was clipped by 1 base and J by 9 bases; unmatched bases: 12. The germline gives CDR1 SGHNT, CDR2 YENEEA. Written as DNA, the CDR3 is TGTGCCAGCAGCTTAGCAACTTACCGGGAGGGGGTAACGCAGTATTTT. Protein product: CASSLATYREGVTQYF.

The chain combines TRBV4-3 with TRBJ2-7; 7 nucleotides line up with TRBD2. J gave up 4 bases and V 0 bases, and 6 bases lay outside the gene matches. In germline, CDR1 is LGHNA, CDR2 YSLEER. The CDR3 sequence is 15 residues long. The CDR3 is CASSQEAGVRYEQYF. CDR3 nucleotide sequence: TGCGCCAGCAGCCAAGAGGCGGGAGTACGTTACGAGCAGTACTTC.

V gene TRBV27 combines with J gene TRBJ2-3; D ambiguous. The germline gives CDR1 MNHEY, CDR2 SMNVEV (reference sequence). The V gene lost 2 bases and the J gene lost 1 base, with 7 bases spanning the gap. CDR3 length: 14 residues. The CDR3 nucleotides are TGTGCCAGCAGTTTAGGCGGCGGCACAGATACGCAGTATTTT. This translates into CASSLGGGTDTQYF.

The V and J genes are TRBV19 and TRBJ1-2, with a tentative D call TRBD1 (6 bases). V lost 3 bases and J 7 bases, leaving 30 bases between the germline ends. Looked up from germline, CDR1 is LNHDA and CDR2 is SQIVND (reference sequence). The CDR3 sequence is 19 residues long. The CDR3 region is CASSISFPFYRDAGTGYTF. The CDR3 DNA reads as TGTGCCAGTAGTATCTCTTTCCCCTTTTACAGGGATGCCGGTACTGGCTACACCTTC.

The chain has TRBV19 and TRBJ1-2; D is ambiguous. Germline CDR1 is LNHDA and CDR2 is SQIVND (reference sequence). The V and J ends lost 6 bases and 5 bases respectively, with 13 bases between them. The CDR3 has 13 residues. The CDR3 sequence: CASSRMDQYGYTF. The CDR3 DNA reads TGTGCCAGTAGCAGAATGGACCAATATGGCTACACCTTC.

The chain employs TRBV14 and TRBJ2-3; 8 bases line up with TRBD1. Looked up from germline, CDR1 is SGHDN and CDR2 is FVKESK. This CDR3 contains 19 residues. Trimming cost V 6 bases and J 0 bases; bases outside gene matches: 17. The CDR3 nucleotides are TGTGCCAGCAGACAAAGATACCCCATGACAGGGGCGAGCACAGATACGCAGTATTTT. Protein sequence: CASRQRYPMTGASTDTQYF. The variable domain in full, with the rest retrieved from reference TRBV14 and TRBJ2-3, is EAGVTQFPSHSVIEKGQTVTLRCDPISGHDNLYWYRRVMGKEIKFLLHFVKESKQDESGMPNNRFLAERTGGTYSTLKVQPAELEDSGVYFCASRQRYPMTGASTDTQYFGPGTRLTVL.

The J gene is TRBJ2-1, the V gene TRBV28, with D perhaps matching TRBD1 or TRBD2 (5 bases each). Germline CDR1 is MDHEN and CDR2 is SYDVKM. The V and J ends lost 7 bases and 8 bases respectively, with 15 bases between them. This CDR3 has 13 amino acids. Here the CDR3 DNA reads TGTGCCAGCATCGCGAGGGGTTTCTATGAGCAGTTCTTC. The encoded protein is CASIARGFYEQFF.

This chain connects TRBV14 to TRBJ2-7; 7 positions match TRBD2. Germline lookup yields CDR1 SGHDN and CDR2 FVKESK. After removal of 3 bases from V and 0 bases from J, the junction contained 2 bases not matched to a gene. The CDR3 length is 14 residues. CDR3 protein: CASSHWTSSYEQYF. The CDR3 DNA is TGTGCCAGCAGCCACTGGACTAGCTCCTACGAGCAGTACTTC.

The J gene is TRBJ2-1, the V gene TRBV28; 11 nucleotides match TRBD2. V lost 7 bases, J lost 6 bases, and 8 bases stayed unmatched. The CDR3 sequence is 15 residues long. Germline V gene data show CDR1 as MDHEN and CDR2 as SYDVKM. CDR3 sequence reads: CASTKLAGDVNEQFF. CDR3 DNA: TGTGCCAGCACGAAACTAGCGGGAGATGTCAATGAGCAGTTCTTC.

The chain is built from TRBV30 and TRBJ2-1; D remains ambiguous. The germline V gene has CDR1 GTSNPN and CDR2 SVGIG (reference sequence). V dropped 0 bases and J dropped 6 bases, with 3 bases sitting between them. This CDR3 region has 11 residues. CDR3 nucleotide sequence: TGTGCCTGGAGTGTAGTCAATGAGCAGTTCTTC. Translating it yields CAWSVVNEQFF.

J is TRBJ1-1 and V is TRBV4-1; D gene uncertain. This CDR3 has 14 amino acids. The ends were cut back, 6 bases at V and 9 bases at J, with 20 bases in the middle. CDR1 and CDR2 (germline): MGHRA, YSYEKL. The DNA for the CDR3 is TGCGCCAGCAGTCGATCGCCAGGTACGACGAAAGCTTTCTTT. This translates into CASSRSPGTTKAFF.

The CDR3 DNA is TGTGCCAGCAGCATTGGGACTTTTCAAGAGACCCAGTACTTC. This encodes CASSIGTFQETQYF. The V gene is TRBV9, the J gene TRBJ2-5; the D gene is possibly TRBD2 (6 bases). Per germline, CDR1 SGDLS and CDR2 YYNGEE. Trimming shortened V by 4 bases and J by 2 bases, and 12 bases separated the two germline ends. The CDR3 loop spans 14 amino acids.